Sequencing of this T cell receptor (beta chain) was carried out in a study of blood T cell repertoires in COVID-19. As for the study in general: Samples representing acute and convalescent COVID-19 were sourced from the United States, Italy and Spain. PBMCs, B-cell-depleted T cells, or T cells were the source of the cDNA or gDNA that made up the material.

The CDR3 spans 15 residues. The junction had 11 bases not matched to a gene; V was cut back by 2 bases and J by 6 bases. CDR1 and CDR2 from the germline V gene are SGHRS and YFSETQ. In the source study's methods: Scientists estimated how many nucleated cells there were by amplifying reference gene primers. Measured with immunoSEQ multiplex PCR; TCRdb has only the in-frame clones, and not every one. The V and J calls and clone size are taken from that table; D and trimming were inferred from the DNA. Here the sample spans some 120,000 clones, around 90% being singletons. Sample: peripheral blood. V usage is TRBV5-1 and J usage is TRBJ2-7, with 7 bases matching TRBD1. This TCR came from a human donor in a cohort sampled during active COVID-19. The CDR3 bases are TGCGCCAGCAGCTTAGGAGGACAGGCCTTCGGCGAGCAGTACTTC. It encodes CASSLGGQAFGEQYF. The full variable domain, rest sourced from reference TRBV5-1 and TRBJ2-7, is KAGVTQTPRYLIKTRGQQVTLSCSPISGHRSVSWYQQTPGQGLQFLFEYFSETQRNKGNFPGRFSGRQFSNSRSEMNVSTLELGDSALYLCASSLGGQAFGEQYFGPGTRLTVT.